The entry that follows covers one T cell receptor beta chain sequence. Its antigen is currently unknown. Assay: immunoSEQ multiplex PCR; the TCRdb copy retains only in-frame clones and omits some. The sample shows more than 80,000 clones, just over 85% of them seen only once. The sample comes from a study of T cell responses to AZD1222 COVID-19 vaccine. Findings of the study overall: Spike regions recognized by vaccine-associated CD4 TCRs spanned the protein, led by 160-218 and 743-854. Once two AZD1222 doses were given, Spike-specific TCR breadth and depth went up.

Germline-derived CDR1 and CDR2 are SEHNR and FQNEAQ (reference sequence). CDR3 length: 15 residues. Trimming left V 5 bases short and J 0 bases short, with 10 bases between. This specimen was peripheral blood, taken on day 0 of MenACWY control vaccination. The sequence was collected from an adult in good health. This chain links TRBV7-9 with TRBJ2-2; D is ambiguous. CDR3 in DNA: TGTGCCAGCAGCCCGACAACTGCGAACACCGGGGAGCTGTTTTTT. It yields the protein CASSPTTANTGELFF.